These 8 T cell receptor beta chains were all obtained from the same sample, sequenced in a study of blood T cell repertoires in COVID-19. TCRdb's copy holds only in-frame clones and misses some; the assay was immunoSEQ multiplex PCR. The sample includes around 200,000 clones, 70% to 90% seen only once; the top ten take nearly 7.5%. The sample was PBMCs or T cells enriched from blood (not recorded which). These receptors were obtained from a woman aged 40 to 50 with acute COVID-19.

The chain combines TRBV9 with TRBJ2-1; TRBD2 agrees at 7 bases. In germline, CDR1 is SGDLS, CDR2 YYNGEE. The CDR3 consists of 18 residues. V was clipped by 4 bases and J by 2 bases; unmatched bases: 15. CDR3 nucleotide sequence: TGTGCCAGCAGCCCAAAAACCCGCCGCGGGACTACCTACAATGAGCAGTTCTTC. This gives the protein CASSPKTRRGTTYNEQFF. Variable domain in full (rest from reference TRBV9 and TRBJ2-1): DSGVTQTPKHLITATGQRVTLRCSPRSGDLSVYWYQQSLDQGLQFLIQYYNGEERAKGNILERFSAQQFPDLHSELNLSSLELGDSALYFCASSPKTRRGTTYNEQFFGPGTRLTVL.

CDR3 DNA: TGTGCCAGCGGGGAGGTCTCCTACGAGCAGTACTTC. Residues: CASGEVSYEQYF. The rearrangement links TRBV6-5 to TRBJ2-7; tentative D call: TRBD2 (6 bases). CDR3 length: 12 amino acids. Germline CDR1 and CDR2: MNHEY and SVGAGI. V was trimmed by 8 bases and J by 0 bases, leaving 8 bases between them.

The CDR3 region has the DNA TGTGCCAGTTCGGTGACGGGGAGCTCCTACAATGAGCAGTTCTTC. Translating gives CASSVTGSSYNEQFF. The V gene is TRBV19, the J gene TRBJ2-1, with D possibly being TRBD2 (5 bases). V lost 8 bases and J 0 bases, leaving 14 bases between the germline ends. The CDR3 consists of 15 residues. Per germline, CDR1 LNHDA and CDR2 SQIVND (reference sequence).

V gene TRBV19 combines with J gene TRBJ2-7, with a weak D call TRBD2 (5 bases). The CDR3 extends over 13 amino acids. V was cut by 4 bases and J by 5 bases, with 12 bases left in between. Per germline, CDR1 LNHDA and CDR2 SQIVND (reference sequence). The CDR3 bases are TGTGCCAGTAGTAATGTGAAGCGGAACGAGCAGTACTTC. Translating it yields CASSNVKRNEQYF.

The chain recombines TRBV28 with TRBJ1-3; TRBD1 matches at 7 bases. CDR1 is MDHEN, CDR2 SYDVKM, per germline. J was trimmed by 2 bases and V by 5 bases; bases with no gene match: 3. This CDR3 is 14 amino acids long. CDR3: CASSKGAPGNTIYF. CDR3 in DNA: TGTGCCAGCAGTAAGGGGGCGCCTGGAAACACCATATATTTT.

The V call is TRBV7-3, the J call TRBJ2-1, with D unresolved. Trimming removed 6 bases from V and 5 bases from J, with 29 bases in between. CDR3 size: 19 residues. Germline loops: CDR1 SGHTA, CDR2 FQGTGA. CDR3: CASSLEVVPSTPRDNEQFF. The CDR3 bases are TGTGCCAGCAGTTTAGAGGTGGTACCGTCCACCCCGAGAGACAATGAGCAGTTCTTC.

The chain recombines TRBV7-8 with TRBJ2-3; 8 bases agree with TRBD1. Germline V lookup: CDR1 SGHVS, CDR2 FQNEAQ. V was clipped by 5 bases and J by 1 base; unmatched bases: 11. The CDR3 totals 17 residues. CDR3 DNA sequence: TGTGCCAGCAGCCCGAGGATTCCGGGACAGGGCACAGATACGCAGTATTTT. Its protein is CASSPRIPGQGTDTQYF.

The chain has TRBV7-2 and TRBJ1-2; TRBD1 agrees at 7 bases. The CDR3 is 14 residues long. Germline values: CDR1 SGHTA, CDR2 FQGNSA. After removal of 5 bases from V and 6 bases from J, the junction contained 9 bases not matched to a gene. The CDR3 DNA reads TGTGCCAGCAGCACCCGACAGGGATATAATGGCTACACCTTC. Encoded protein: CASSTRQGYNGYTF.